One and the same sample provided the 10 T cell receptor beta chains below, sequenced in a study of CD8+CD57+ T cells in acquired aplastic anemia. Using genomic DNA as the template, TCR beta VDJ and CDR3 profiling was carried out. In TCRdb, the reads were re-called with MiXCR into one record per CDR3 protein. The table has 150,000 to 200,000 distinct CDR3 sequences, around three fifths seen once. The sequenced sample was sorted CD4+, CD8+, or CD8+CD57+ T cells (not recorded which) from PBMCs. The receptor source for this set is a human donor with severe aplastic anemia or a healthy control (not recorded which).

This clonotype was detected a few times. The CDR3 reads CASSLVGGGNEQFF. The CDR3 region has the DNA TGTGCCAGCAGCTTGGTTGGCGGGGGAAATGAGCAGTTCTTC. V and J are TRBV5-6 and TRBJ2-1; 7 bases map to TRBD2. The CDR3 sequence is 14 residues long. CDR1 is SGHDT and CDR2 is YYEEEE in the germline V gene. The V and J ends lost 0 bases and 7 bases, in that order; junction bases with no gene match: 4. Together with reference TRBV5-6 and TRBJ2-1, the CDR3 gives the full variable domain: DAGVTQSPTHLIKTRGQQVTLRCSPKSGHDTVSWYQQALGQGPQFIFQYYEEEERQRGNFPDRFSGHQFPNYSSELNVNALLLGDSALYLCASSLVGGGNEQFFGPGTRLTVL.

J is TRBJ2-1 and V is TRBV19; 10 positions match TRBD1. Germline lookup yields CDR1 LNHDA and CDR2 SQIVND (reference sequence). The CDR3 has 13 residues. Unmatched junction bases numbered 5, after V lost 5 bases and J lost 10 bases. The CDR3 coding sequence is TGTGCCAGTAGTCAGGACAGGGGGACAGAGCAGTTCTTC. It specifies CASSQDRGTEQFF.

V is TRBV12-3 or TRBV12-4 and J is TRBJ2-7; D ambiguous. V lost 5 bases, J lost 3 bases, and 14 bases lay in between. CDR3 size: 14 residues. CDR3 sequence: CASSPRATNYEQYF. CDR3 sequence (DNA): TGTGCCAGCAGTCCCCGGGCTACCAACTACGAGCAGTACTTC.

This clonotype was found a few times. This sequence joins TRBV2 and TRBJ1-5; tentative D call: TRBD1 (6 bases). In germline, CDR1 is SNHLY, CDR2 FYNNEI. Trimming shortened V by 4 bases and J by 1 base, and 11 bases separated the two germline ends. CDR3 length: 15 residues. CDR3 sequence: CASSVGQLSNQPQHF. The CDR3 region has the DNA TGTGCCAGCAGTGTAGGACAGTTAAGCAATCAGCCCCAGCATTTT. Drawing the rest from reference TRBV2 and TRBJ1-5, the complete variable domain is EPEVTQTPSHQVTQMGQEVILRCVPISNHLYFYWYRQILGQKVEFLVSFYNNEISEKSEIFDDQFSVERPDGSNFTLKIRSTKLEDSAMYFCASSVGQLSNQPQHFGDGTRLSIL.

This clonotype has at least ten counts. The chain joins TRBV3-1 to TRBJ2-2; no reliable D call. Germline V gives CDR1 LGHDT, CDR2 YNNKEL (reference sequence). CDR3 length equals 12 residues. Trimming cost V 4 bases and J 6 bases, with 6 bases left between them. CDR3: CASSPGSGELFF. CDR3 nucleotides: TGTGCCAGCAGCCCTGGATCCGGGGAGCTGTTTTTT.

This clonotype was seen repeatedly, ten times or more. The rearrangement uses TRBV12-3 or TRBV12-4 and TRBJ2-1, with TRBD1 matching 8 bases. Unmatched junction bases numbered 6, after V lost 0 bases and J lost 2 bases. The CDR3 is made up of 17 amino acids. Here the CDR3 DNA reads TGTGCCAGCAGTTTAGCAGTGAGGACAGGGACCTACAATGAGCAGTTCTTC. Its protein is CASSLAVRTGTYNEQFF.

This chain connects TRBV24-1 to TRBJ2-1; 9 nucleotides agree with TRBD1. The junction had 5 bases not matched to a gene; V was cut back by 5 bases and J by 4 bases. Germline CDR1 KGHDR, CDR2 SFDVKD. The CDR3 loop spans 15 amino acids. The CDR3 is CATSVRGQGYNEQFF. The CDR3 DNA reads as TGTGCCACCAGTGTGAGAGGACAGGGGTACAATGAGCAGTTCTTC.

The chain is built from TRBV9 and TRBJ1-1; D is undetermined. In germline, CDR1 is SGDLS, CDR2 YYNGEE. CDR3 size: 13 residues. V lost 6 bases and J 4 bases, leaving 13 bases between the germline ends. DNA of the CDR3: TGTGCCAGCAACATAGCGGGGAGCACTGAAGCTTTCTTT. Translating it yields CASNIAGSTEAFF. Looking up the rest from reference TRBV9 and TRBJ1-1 gives the full variable domain: DSGVTQTPKHLITATGQRVTLRCSPRSGDLSVYWYQQSLDQGLQFLIQYYNGEERAKGNILERFSAQQFPDLHSELNLSSLELGDSALYFCASNIAGSTEAFFGQGTRLTVV.

This clonotype turned up a few times. The chain is built from TRBV7-9 and TRBJ2-7, with D unclear. V was cut by 2 bases and J by 5 bases, with 4 bases left in between. Germline CDR1 SEHNR, CDR2 FQNEAQ (reference sequence). This CDR3 has 11 residues. The CDR3 reads CASSLSDEQYF. The CDR3 bases are TGTGCCAGCAGCTTATCCGACGAGCAGTACTTC.

This clonotype was counted a few times. The chain joins TRBV20-1 to TRBJ1-2; D is uncertain. V lost 1 base, J lost 7 bases, and 13 bases lay in between. This CDR3 contains 13 residues. Looked up from germline, CDR1 is DFQATT and CDR2 is SNEGSKA (reference sequence). Here the CDR3 DNA reads TGCAGTGCTAGAGGGATCCAATCTGGTGGCTACACCTTC. This translates into CSARGIQSGGYTF.